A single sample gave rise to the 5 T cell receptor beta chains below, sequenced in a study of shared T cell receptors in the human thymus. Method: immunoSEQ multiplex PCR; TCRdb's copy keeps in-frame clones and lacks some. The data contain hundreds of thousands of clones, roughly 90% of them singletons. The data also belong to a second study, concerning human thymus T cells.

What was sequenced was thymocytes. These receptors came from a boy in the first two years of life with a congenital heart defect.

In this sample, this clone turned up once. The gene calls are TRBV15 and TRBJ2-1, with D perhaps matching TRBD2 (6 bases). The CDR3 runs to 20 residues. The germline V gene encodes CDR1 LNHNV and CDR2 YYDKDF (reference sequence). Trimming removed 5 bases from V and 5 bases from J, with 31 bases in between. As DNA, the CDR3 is TGTGCCACCAGCCCAGCCCCGAAGGTCCGCCTAGCGAGGCATGACAATGAGCAGTTCTTC. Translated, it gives CATSPAPKVRLARHDNEQFF. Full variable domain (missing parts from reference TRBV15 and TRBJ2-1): DAMVIQNPRYQVTQFGKPVTLSCSQTLNHNVMYWYQQKSSQAPKLLFHYYDKDFNNEADTPDNFQSRRPNTSFCFLDIRSPGLGDTAMYLCATSPAPKVRLARHDNEQFFGPGTRLTVL.

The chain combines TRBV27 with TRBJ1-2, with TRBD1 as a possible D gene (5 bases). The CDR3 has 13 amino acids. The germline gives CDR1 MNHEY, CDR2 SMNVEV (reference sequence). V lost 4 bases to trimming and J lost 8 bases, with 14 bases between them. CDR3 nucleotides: TGTGCCAGCAGTTCCCTCGGGGGGAGCGGCTACACCTTC. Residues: CASSSLGGSGYTF.

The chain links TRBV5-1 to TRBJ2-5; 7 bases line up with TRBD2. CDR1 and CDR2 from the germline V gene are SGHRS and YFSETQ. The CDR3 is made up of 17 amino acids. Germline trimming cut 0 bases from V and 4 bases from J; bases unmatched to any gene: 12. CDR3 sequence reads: CASSLANYGGSRETQYF. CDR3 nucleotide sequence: TGCGCCAGCAGCTTGGCGAATTATGGCGGGAGCAGAGAGACCCAGTACTTC.

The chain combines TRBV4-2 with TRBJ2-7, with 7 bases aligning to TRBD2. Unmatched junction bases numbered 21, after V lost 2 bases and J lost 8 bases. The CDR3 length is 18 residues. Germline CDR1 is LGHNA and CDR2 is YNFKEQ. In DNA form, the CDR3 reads TGTGCCAGCAGCCAAAATCCCCACCGACTAGCCGCTAGGACGAAGCAGTACTTC. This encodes CASSQNPHRLAARTKQYF.

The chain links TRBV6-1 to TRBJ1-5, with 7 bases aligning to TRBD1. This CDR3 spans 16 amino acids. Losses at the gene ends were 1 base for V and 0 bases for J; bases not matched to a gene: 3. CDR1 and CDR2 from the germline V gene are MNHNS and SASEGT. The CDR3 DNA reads TGTGCCAGCAGTGAAGTGACAGGGAATAGCAATCAGCCCCAGCATTTT. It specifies CASSEVTGNSNQPQHF.